This T cell receptor (beta chain) was recorded in a study of early T cells in non-severe SARS-CoV-2 infection. The CDR3 spans 16 residues. The germline V and J ends were trimmed by 5 bases and 2 bases, with 19 bases remaining between them. This clonotype was seen at least ten times. TCRdb used MiXCR to reprocess the 5' RACE reads, holding one entry per CDR3 protein. The sample records about 68,000 distinct CDR3 sequences, 9% to 15% being singletons. Sequenced: whole blood. This TCR was recovered from an adult who was a healthcare worker with PCR-confirmed SARS-CoV-2 infection or an uninfected control (not recorded which). J is TRBJ2-7 and V is TRBV12-3 or TRBV12-4, with D possibly being TRBD2 (5 bases). The CDR3 is CASSEWLRGGPYEQYF. CDR3 sequence (DNA): TGTGCCAGCAGTGAATGGCTTCGAGGAGGACCCTACGAGCAGTACTTC.